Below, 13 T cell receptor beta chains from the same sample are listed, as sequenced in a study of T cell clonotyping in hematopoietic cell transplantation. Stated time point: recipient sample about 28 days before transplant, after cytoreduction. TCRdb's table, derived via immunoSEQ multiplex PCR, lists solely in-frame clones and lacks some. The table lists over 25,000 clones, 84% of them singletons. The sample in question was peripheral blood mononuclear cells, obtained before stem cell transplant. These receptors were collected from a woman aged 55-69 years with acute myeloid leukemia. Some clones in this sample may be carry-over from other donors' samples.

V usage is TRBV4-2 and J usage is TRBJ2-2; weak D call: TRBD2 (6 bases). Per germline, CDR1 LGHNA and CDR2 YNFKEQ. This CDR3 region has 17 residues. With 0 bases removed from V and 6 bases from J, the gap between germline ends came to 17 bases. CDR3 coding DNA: TGTGCCAGCAGCCAAGATGGGGGACTTGGCCCCTCCGGGGAGCTGTTTTTT. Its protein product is CASSQDGGLGPSGELFF.

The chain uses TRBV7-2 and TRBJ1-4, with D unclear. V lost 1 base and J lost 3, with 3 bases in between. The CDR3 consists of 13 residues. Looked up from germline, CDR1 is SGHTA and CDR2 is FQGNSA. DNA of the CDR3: TGTGCCAGCAGCTTAGAGCCTAATGAAAAACTGTTTTTT. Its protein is CASSLEPNEKLFF.

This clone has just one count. CDR3 coding DNA: TGTGCCAGTAGTTCAGGACGGTTATCCTATAGCAATCAGCCCCAGCATTTT. This encodes CASSSGRLSYSNQPQHF. The chain links TRBV19 to TRBJ1-5; no clear D. From germline, CDR1 is LNHDA and CDR2 SQIVND (reference sequence). The CDR3 contains 17 residues. Trimming stripped 5 bases from V and 0 bases from J, with 17 bases between.

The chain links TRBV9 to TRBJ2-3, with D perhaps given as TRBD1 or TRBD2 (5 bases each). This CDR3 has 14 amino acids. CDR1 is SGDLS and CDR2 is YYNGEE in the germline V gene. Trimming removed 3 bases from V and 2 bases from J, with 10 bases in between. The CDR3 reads CASSDGTVTDTQYF. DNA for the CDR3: TGTGCCAGCAGCGACGGGACGGTCACAGATACGCAGTATTTT.

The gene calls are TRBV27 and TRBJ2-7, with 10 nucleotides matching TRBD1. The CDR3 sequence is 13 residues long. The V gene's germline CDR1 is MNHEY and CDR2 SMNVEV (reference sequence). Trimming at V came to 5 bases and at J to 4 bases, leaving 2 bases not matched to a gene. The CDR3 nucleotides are TGTGCCAGCAGTAGACAGGGGGCTTACGAGCAGTACTTC. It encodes CASSRQGAYEQYF.

The CDR3 is CASSPGQGRTQPQHF. CDR3 nucleotide sequence: TGTGCCAGCAGCCCCGGGCAGGGGAGGACTCAGCCCCAGCATTTT. The chain carries TRBV28 and TRBJ1-5, with D perhaps matching TRBD1 (6 bases). The CDR3 totals 15 residues. Trimming took 6 bases from V and 6 from J, leaving 18 bases between them. Germline-derived CDR1 and CDR2 are MDHEN and SYDVKM.

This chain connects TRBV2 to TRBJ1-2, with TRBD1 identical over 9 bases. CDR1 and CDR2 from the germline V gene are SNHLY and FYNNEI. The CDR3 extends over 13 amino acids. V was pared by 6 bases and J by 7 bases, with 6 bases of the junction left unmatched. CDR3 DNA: TGTGCCAGCAGGGGGACAGGGTTGGGTGGCTACACCTTC. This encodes CASRGTGLGGYTF. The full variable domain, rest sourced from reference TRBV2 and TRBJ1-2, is EPEVTQTPSHQVTQMGQEVILRCVPISNHLYFYWYRQILGQKVEFLVSFYNNEISEKSEIFDDQFSVERPDGSNFTLKIRSTKLEDSAMYFCASRGTGLGGYTFGSGTRLTVV.

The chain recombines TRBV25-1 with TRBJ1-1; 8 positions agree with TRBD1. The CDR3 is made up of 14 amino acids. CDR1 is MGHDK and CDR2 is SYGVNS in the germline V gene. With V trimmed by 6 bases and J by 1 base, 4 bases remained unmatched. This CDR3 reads CASRGTGGNTEAFF. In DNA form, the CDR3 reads TGTGCCAGCAGGGGGACAGGCGGGAACACTGAAGCTTTCTTT.

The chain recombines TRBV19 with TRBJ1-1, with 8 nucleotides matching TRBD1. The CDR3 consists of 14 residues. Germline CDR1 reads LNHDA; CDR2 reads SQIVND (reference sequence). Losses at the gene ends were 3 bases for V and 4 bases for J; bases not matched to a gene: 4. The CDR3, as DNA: TGTGCCAGTAGTATCAGGGGGCCGATCACTGAAGCTTTCTTT. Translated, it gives CASSIRGPITEAFF.

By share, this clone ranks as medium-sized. DNA of the CDR3: TGTGCCAGCAGTTTCTCGGAAAACTACGAGCAGTACTTC. Translated, it gives CASSFSENYEQYF. The gene calls are TRBV6-5 and TRBJ2-7; D is unresolved. CDR1 and CDR2 (germline): MNHEY, SVGAGI. The V gene lost 4 bases and the J gene lost 3 bases, with 10 bases spanning the gap. CDR3 length: 13 residues.

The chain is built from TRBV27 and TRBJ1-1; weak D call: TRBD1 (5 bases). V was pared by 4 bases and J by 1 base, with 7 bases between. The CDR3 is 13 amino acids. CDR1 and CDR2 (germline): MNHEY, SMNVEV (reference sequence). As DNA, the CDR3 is TGTGCCAGCAGTTCCAGGGCGAACACTGAAGCTTTCTTT. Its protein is CASSSRANTEAFF.

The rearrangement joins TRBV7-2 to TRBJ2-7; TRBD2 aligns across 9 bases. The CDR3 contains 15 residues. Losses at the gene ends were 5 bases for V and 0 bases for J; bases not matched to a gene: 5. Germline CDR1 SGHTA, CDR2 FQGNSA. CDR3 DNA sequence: TGTGCCAGCAGCACAAGCGGGGGGAGCTCCTACGAGCAGTACTTC. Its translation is CASSTSGGSSYEQYF.

The CDR3 loop is CASSVRDTNTEAFF. Written as DNA, the CDR3 is TGTGCCAGCAGCGTCCGGGACACGAACACTGAAGCTTTCTTT. The chain couples TRBV9 to TRBJ1-1, with D possibly matching TRBD1 (6 bases). Trimming pared 2 bases from V and 1 base from J, leaving 9 bases between. Germline V gene data show CDR1 as SGDLS and CDR2 as YYNGEE. The CDR3 covers 14 residues.